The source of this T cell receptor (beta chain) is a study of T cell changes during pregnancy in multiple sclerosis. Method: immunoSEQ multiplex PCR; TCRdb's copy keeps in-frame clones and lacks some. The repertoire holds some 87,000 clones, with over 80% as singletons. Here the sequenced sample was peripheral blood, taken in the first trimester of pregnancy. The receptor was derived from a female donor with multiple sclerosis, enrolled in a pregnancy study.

The CDR3: CASRFNRSSYEQYF. DNA for the CDR3: TGTGCCAGCAGATTTAACAGGAGCTCCTACGAGCAGTACTTC. The chain has TRBV7-9 and TRBJ2-7, with D possibly TRBD1 on 5 matching bases. This CDR3 has 14 amino acids. V was pared by 6 bases and J by 0 bases, with 12 bases between. In germline, CDR1 is SEHNR, CDR2 FQNEAQ (reference sequence).